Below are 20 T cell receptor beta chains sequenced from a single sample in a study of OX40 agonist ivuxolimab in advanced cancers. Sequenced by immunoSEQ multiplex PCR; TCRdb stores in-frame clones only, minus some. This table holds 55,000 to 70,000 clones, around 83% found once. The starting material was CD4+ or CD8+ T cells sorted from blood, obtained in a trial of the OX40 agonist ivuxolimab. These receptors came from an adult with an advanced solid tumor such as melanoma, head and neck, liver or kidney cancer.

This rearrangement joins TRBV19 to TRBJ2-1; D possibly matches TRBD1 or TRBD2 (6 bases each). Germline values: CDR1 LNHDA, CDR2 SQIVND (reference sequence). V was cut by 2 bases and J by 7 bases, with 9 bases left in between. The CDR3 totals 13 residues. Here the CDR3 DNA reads TGTGCCAGTAGTATAAGGGGGGCTAATGAGCAGTTCTTC. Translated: CASSIRGANEQFF.

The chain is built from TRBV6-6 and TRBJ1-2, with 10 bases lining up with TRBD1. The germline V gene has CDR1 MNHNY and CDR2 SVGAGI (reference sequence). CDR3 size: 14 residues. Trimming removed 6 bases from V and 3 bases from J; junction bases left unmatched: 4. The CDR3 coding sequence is TGTGCCAGCAGCACTGGACAGGGGGACTATGGCTACACCTTC. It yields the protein CASSTGQGDYGYTF.

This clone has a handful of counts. CDR3: CASSFNYNSPLHF. CDR3 sequence (DNA): TGTGCCAGCAGTTTCAACTATAATTCACCCCTCCACTTT. This chain uses TRBV27 with TRBJ1-6; D remains ambiguous. The V and J ends lost 3 bases and 3 bases respectively, with 3 bases between them. This CDR3 has 13 amino acids. Germline V gene lookup returns CDR1 MNHEY and CDR2 SMNVEV (reference sequence).

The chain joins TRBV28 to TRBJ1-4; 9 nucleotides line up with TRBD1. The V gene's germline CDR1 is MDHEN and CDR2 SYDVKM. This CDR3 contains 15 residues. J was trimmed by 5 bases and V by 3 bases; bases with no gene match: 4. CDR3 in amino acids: CASSFGDRANEKLFF. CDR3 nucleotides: TGTGCCAGCAGTTTCGGGGACAGGGCGAATGAAAAACTGTTTTTT.

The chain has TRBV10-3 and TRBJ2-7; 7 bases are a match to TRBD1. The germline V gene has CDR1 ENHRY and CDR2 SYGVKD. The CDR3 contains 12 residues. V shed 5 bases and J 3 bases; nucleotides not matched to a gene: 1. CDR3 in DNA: TGTGCCATCAGTAGGGACAGCTACGAGCAGTACTTC. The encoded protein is CAISRDSYEQYF.

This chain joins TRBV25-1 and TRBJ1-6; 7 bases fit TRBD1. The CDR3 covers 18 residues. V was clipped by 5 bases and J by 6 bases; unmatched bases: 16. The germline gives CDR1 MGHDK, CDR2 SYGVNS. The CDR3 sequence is CASSPRDSLSGPNSPLHF. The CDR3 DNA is TGTGCCAGCAGTCCCCGGGACAGTCTTAGCGGGCCTAATTCACCCCTCCACTTT.

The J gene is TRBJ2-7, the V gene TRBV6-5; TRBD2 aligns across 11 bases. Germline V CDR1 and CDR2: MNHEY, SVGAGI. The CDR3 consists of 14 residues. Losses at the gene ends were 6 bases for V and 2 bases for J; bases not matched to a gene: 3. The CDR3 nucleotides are TGTGCCAGCAGCGGACTAGCGGGCCCCTACGAGCAGTACTTC. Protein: CASSGLAGPYEQYF.

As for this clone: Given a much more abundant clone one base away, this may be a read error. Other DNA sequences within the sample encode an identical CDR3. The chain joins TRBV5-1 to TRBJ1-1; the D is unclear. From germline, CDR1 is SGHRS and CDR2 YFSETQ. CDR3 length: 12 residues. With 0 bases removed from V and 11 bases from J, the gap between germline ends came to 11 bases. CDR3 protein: CASSLAGPEAFF. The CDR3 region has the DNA TGCGCCAGCAGCTTGGCGGGTCCGGAGGCTTTCTTT.

The CDR3 nucleotides read TGTGCCTGGAGACGAGGGACCCAAGAGACCCAGTACTTC. Its translation: CAWRRGTQETQYF. The gene calls are TRBV30 and TRBJ2-5; the D gene could be TRBD1 or TRBD2 (5 bases each). The CDR3 extends over 13 amino acids. V lost 3 bases, J lost 1 base, and 9 bases lay in between. The V gene's germline CDR1 is GTSNPN and CDR2 SVGIG (reference sequence).

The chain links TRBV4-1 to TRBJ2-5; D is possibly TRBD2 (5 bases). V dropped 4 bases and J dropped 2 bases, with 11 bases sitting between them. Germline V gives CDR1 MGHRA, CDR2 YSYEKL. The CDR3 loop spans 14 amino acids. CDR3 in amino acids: CASSRAGLQETQYF. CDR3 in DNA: TGCGCCAGCAGCCGGGCGGGTTTACAAGAGACCCAGTACTTC.

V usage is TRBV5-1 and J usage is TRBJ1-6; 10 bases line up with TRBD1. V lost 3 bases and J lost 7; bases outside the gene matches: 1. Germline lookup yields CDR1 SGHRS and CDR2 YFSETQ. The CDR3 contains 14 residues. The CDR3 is CASSWDRGNSPLHF. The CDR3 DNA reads TGCGCCAGCAGCTGGGACAGGGGAAATTCACCCCTCCACTTT.

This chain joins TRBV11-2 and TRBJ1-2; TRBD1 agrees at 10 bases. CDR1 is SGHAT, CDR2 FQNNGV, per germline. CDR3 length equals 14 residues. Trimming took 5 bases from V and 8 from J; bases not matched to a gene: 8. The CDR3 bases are TGTGCCAGCAGCCCACGGGACAGGGGTGGCGGCTACACCTTC. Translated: CASSPRDRGGGYTF.

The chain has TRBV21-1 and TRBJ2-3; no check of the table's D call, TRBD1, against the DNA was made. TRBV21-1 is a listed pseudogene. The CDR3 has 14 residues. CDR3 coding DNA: TGTGCCACCACCGTGGGACAGGTCCAAGATACGCAGTATTTT. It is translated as CATTVGQVQDTQYF.

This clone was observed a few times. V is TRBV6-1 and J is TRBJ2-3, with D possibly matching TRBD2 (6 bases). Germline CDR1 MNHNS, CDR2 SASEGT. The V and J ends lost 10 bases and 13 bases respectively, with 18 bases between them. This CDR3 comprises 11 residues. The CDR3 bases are TGTGCCACTGCCGTGGGAGCGGGCAAGTATTTT. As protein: CATAVGAGKYF.

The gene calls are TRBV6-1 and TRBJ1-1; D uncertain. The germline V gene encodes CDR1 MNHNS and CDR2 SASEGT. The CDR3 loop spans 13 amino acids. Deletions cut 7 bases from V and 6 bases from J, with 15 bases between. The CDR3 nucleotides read TGTGCCAGCATCGTTTGGAGAGGTTCTGAAGCTTTCTTT. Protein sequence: CASIVWRGSEAFF.

CDR3 nucleotides: TGTGCCAGCAGTGAAACAGGGGCGGATTCACCCCTCCACTTT. Residues: CASSETGADSPLHF. J is TRBJ1-6 and V is TRBV6-1; 7 bases are shared with TRBD1. Germline loops: CDR1 MNHNS, CDR2 SASEGT. This CDR3 region has 14 residues. Germline trimming cut 2 bases from V and 8 bases from J; bases unmatched to any gene: 3.

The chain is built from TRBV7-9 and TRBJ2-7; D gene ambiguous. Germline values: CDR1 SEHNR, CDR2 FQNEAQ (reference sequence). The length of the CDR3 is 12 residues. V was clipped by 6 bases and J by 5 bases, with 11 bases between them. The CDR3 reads CASSPTGDEQYF. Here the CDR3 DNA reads TGTGCCAGCAGTCCCACTGGGGACGAGCAGTACTTC.

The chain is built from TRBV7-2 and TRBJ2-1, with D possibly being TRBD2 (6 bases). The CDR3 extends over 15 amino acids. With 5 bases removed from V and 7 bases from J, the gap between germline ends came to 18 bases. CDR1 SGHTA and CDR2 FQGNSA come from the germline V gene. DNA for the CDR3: TGTGCCAGCAGCGCCCGTCGGACTATGAGGAATGAGCAGTTCTTC. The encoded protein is CASSARRTMRNEQFF.

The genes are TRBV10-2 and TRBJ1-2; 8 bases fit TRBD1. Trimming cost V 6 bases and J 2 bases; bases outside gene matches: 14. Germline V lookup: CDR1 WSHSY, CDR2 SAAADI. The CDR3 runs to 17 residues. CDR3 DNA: TGCGCCAGCAGCGAGACTCGGACAGGGCAATCGAACTATGGCTACACCTTC. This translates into CASSETRTGQSNYGYTF.

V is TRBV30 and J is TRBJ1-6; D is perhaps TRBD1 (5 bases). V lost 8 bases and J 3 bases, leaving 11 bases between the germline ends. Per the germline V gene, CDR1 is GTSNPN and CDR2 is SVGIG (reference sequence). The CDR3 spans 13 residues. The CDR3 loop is CARGPDYNSPLHF. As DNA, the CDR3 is TGTGCCAGGGGACCCGACTATAATTCACCCCTCCACTTT.